This T cell receptor beta chain was captured in a study of shared clonotypes between healthy human individuals. At the level of the study: The donor group consisted of a couple of women and three men, aged 18 to 49.

Original handling: ImmunoSEQ output lacked quality scores and full-length reads, limiting matched filtering. Sequencing used immunoSEQ multiplex PCR; TCRdb keeps in-frame clones, though not all of them. The V and J calls and the clone size are those of that table, but D and trimming were determined from the DNA. The profile shows about half a million clones, about 84% of them singletons. Per germline, CDR1 MDHEN and CDR2 SYDVKM. Trimming took 2 bases from V and 1 from J, leaving 8 bases between them. The CDR3 has 14 amino acids. V usage is TRBV28 and J usage is TRBJ1-2; tentatively, D is TRBD1 (5 bases). The sequence was obtained from a middle-aged woman in good health. Some clones in this sample may be carry-over from other donors' samples. The sample taken for sequencing was PBMCs. The CDR3 DNA reads TGTGCCAGCAGTTTAGTGACAGTTAACTATGGCTACACCTTC. This codes for CASSLVTVNYGYTF.